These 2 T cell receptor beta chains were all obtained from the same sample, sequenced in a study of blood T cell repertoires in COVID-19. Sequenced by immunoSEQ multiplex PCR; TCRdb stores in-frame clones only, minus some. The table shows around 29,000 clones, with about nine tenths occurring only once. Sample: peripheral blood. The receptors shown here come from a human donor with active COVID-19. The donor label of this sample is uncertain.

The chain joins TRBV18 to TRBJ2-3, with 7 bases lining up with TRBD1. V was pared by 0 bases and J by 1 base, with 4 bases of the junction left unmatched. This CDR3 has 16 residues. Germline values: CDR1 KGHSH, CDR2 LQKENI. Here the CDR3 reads CASSPPAGTGTDTQYF. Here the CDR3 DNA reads TGTGCCAGCTCACCACCAGCAGGGACAGGCACAGATACGCAGTATTTT.

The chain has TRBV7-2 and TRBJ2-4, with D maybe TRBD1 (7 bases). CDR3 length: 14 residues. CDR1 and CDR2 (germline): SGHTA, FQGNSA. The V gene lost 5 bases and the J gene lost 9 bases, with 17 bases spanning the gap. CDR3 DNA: TGTGCCAGCAGCCCGAGACAGGGTAGCGGCATTCAGTACTTC. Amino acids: CASSPRQGSGIQYF.